A single sample gave rise to the 29 T cell receptor beta chains below, sequenced in a study of T cell responses to AZD1222 COVID-19 vaccine. Clones were read by immunoSEQ multiplex PCR, and TCRdb kept only the in-frame ones, dropping some. This sample has 150,000 to 200,000 clones, with 88% found just once. Source: peripheral blood, taken 28 days after the second AZD1222 dose. The receptors shown here come from an adult who received the AZD1222 COVID-19 vaccine.

This chain uses TRBV29-1 with TRBJ1-1, with unresolved D. The germline CDR1 and CDR2 sequences are SQVTM and ANQGSEA. This CDR3 has 13 residues. Trimming cost V 5 bases and J 2 bases, with 12 bases left between them. CDR3 region: CSVPGRGNTEAFF. CDR3 sequence (DNA): TGCAGCGTTCCGGGTAGAGGAAACACTGAAGCTTTCTTT.

In DNA, the CDR3 is TGTGCCAGCAGCCAAGATCGGGCTAGCGGGGGGGTATACGAGCAGTACTTC. It is translated as CASSQDRASGGVYEQYF. The V and J genes are TRBV4-2 and TRBJ2-7; 12 bases match TRBD2. The trim removed 0 bases at V and 4 bases at J, leaving 7 bases unmatched. Germline V gives CDR1 LGHNA, CDR2 YNFKEQ. The CDR3 loop spans 17 amino acids.

This chain links TRBV19 with TRBJ2-7, with no clear D. The CDR3 is 13 amino acids. Germline loops: CDR1 LNHDA, CDR2 SQIVND (reference sequence). Trimming cost V 4 bases and J 3 bases, with 10 bases left between them. CDR3 residues: CASSRAALYEQYF. In nucleotides, the CDR3 is TGTGCCAGTAGTAGAGCTGCACTCTACGAGCAGTACTTC.

This chain joins TRBV5-1 and TRBJ2-7; D may correspond to TRBD1 or TRBD2 (5 bases each). Germline CDR1 is SGHRS and CDR2 is YFSETQ. The CDR3 is 17 residues long. V gave up 0 bases and J gave up 3 bases, with 19 bases separating them. In DNA, the CDR3 is TGCGCCAGCAGCTTGGGTTCAGGGACCGCCATAAGCTACGAGCAGTACTTC. Translating it yields CASSLGSGTAISYEQYF.

The chain employs TRBV6-5 and TRBJ1-1; D is unresolved. Trimming took 2 bases from V and 1 from J, leaving 5 bases between them. The CDR3 has 13 amino acids. Per the germline V gene, CDR1 is MNHEY and CDR2 is SVGAGI. CDR3 nucleotide sequence: TGTGCCAGCAGTTACATCGGGAACACTGAAGCTTTCTTT. Translation gives CASSYIGNTEAFF.

The V gene is TRBV19, the J gene TRBJ1-6, with 7 nucleotides matching TRBD1. This CDR3 comprises 16 residues. CDR1 LNHDA and CDR2 SQIVND come from the germline V gene (reference sequence). With V trimmed by 5 bases and J by 9 bases, 13 bases remained unmatched. CDR3 nucleotide sequence: TGTGCCAGTAGTCTCGACCCGACAGGGAGTGGTTCACCCCTCCACTTT. This sequence encodes CASSLDPTGSGSPLHF.

This clone has just a few counts. V gene TRBV5-6 combines with J gene TRBJ1-1, with a possible D match to TRBD1 (6 bases). Trimming cost V 4 bases and J 6 bases, with 16 bases left between them. Per the germline V gene, CDR1 is SGHDT and CDR2 is YYEEEE. CDR3 size: 14 residues. DNA of the CDR3: TGTGCCAGCAGCGTAGGCCCAGGGGAGGCTGAAGCTTTCTTT. Its translation: CASSVGPGEAEAFF.

This chain joins TRBV6-5 and TRBJ2-3, with a possible D match to TRBD2 (6 bases). The V gene's germline CDR1 is MNHEY and CDR2 SVGAGI. With 4 bases removed from V and 5 bases from J, the gap between germline ends came to 16 bases. The CDR3 totals 15 residues. The CDR3: CASSFSGTGVDTQYF. The CDR3 DNA sequence: TGTGCCAGCAGTTTCTCCGGGACGGGGGTAGATACGCAGTATTTT.

The rearrangement joins TRBV15 to TRBJ2-5, with no clear D. The germline gives CDR1 LNHNV, CDR2 YYDKDF (reference sequence). The CDR3 has 13 residues. V lost 8 bases and J lost 0, with 10 bases in between. The CDR3 sequence: CATHLGNQETQYF. The DNA of the CDR3 is TGTGCCACCCACCTAGGGAACCAAGAGACCCAGTACTTC.

The chain recombines TRBV7-3 with TRBJ2-7; a possible D gene is TRBD1 (7 bases). This CDR3 region has 15 residues. V was cut by 6 bases and J by 6 bases, with 21 bases left in between. The V gene's germline CDR1 is SGHTA and CDR2 FQGTGA. CDR3 in DNA: TGTGCCAGCAGTTCTCCTGACAGGGTGGGAGGCGAGCAGTACTTC. Amino acid sequence: CASSSPDRVGGEQYF.

The rearrangement links TRBV7-2 to TRBJ1-2; tentative D call: TRBD1 (5 bases). V lost 2 bases and J 5 bases, leaving 15 bases between the germline ends. Looked up from germline, CDR1 is SGHTA and CDR2 is FQGNSA. The CDR3 loop spans 15 amino acids. The CDR3 here is CASSLNVGEGYGYTF. The CDR3 nucleotides read TGTGCCAGCAGCTTAAATGTGGGGGAAGGGTATGGCTACACCTTC.

The chain employs TRBV10-3 and TRBJ1-6; tentative D call: TRBD1 (6 bases). Between the trimmed V and J ends, which lost 0 bases and 7 bases, there was a span of 16 bases. Germline V gene data show CDR1 as ENHRY and CDR2 as SYGVKD. This CDR3 contains 17 residues. CDR3 sequence reads: CAISESQGRAGNSPLHF. As DNA, the CDR3 is TGTGCCATCAGTGAGTCACAGGGAAGGGCCGGAAATTCACCCCTCCACTTT.

V is TRBV29-1 and J is TRBJ2-7; 7 bases map to TRBD1. Trimming cost V 4 bases and J 3 bases; bases outside gene matches: 3. The germline CDR1 and CDR2 sequences are SQVTM and ANQGSEA. The CDR3 has 12 residues. CDR3 protein: CSVGQGDYEQYF. In DNA, the CDR3 is TGCAGCGTTGGACAGGGTGACTACGAGCAGTACTTC.

This sequence joins TRBV5-5 and TRBJ1-4, with 7 positions matching TRBD1. The V segment lost 3 bases and the J segment 3 bases; nucleotides outside the gene matches: 5. CDR1 and CDR2 from the germline V gene are SGHKS and YYEKEE (reference sequence). The CDR3 length is 15 residues. The CDR3 DNA reads TGTGCCAGCAGCTCGCACAGGGGTGCTAATGAAAAACTGTTTTTT. Its protein product is CASSSHRGANEKLFF.

The V gene is TRBV18, the J gene TRBJ2-5, with TRBD2 matching over 7 bases. The germline gives CDR1 KGHSH, CDR2 LQKENI. The junction had 8 bases not matched to a gene; V was cut back by 2 bases and J by 5 bases. The CDR3 extends over 15 amino acids. CDR3: CASSPKVEGGETQYF. CDR3 bases: TGTGCCAGCTCACCAAAAGTCGAGGGAGGGGAGACCCAGTACTTC.

This clone was observed a few times. V and J are TRBV3-1 (or the pseudogene TRBV3-2) and TRBJ1-6; 7 positions agree with TRBD1. Germline assignment: CDR1 LGHDT and CDR2 YNNKEL (reference sequence). This CDR3 is 14 amino acids long. V gave up 3 bases and J gave up 10 bases; unmatched junction bases: 6. The CDR3 DNA follows: TGTGCCAGCAGCCAGTCGACAGGGCCCTCACCCCTCCACTTT. It encodes CASSQSTGPSPLHF.

This chain connects TRBV10-3 to TRBJ1-4; TRBD1 matches 7 bases. Germline values: CDR1 ENHRY, CDR2 SYGVKD. There are 15 residues in the CDR3. V lost 6 bases and J lost 5; bases outside the gene matches: 9. As DNA, the CDR3 is TGTGCCATCAGCGACTTACAGGGGAAAAATGAAAAACTGTTTTTT. The encoded protein is CAISDLQGKNEKLFF.

In DNA form, the CDR3 reads TGTGCCAGCAGCTTACTAGCGGGGCTGGCCGAGCAGTACTTC. It encodes CASSLLAGLAEQYF. This rearrangement joins TRBV7-2 to TRBJ2-7, with 9 bases aligning to TRBD2. Germline assignment: CDR1 SGHTA and CDR2 FQGNSA. The CDR3 length is 14 residues. V was clipped by 2 bases and J by 6 bases; unmatched bases: 5.

The rearrangement links TRBV2 to TRBJ1-2, with D perhaps matching TRBD1 (6 bases). CDR1 SNHLY and CDR2 FYNNEI come from the germline V gene. The germline V and J ends were trimmed by 2 bases and 4 bases, with 8 bases remaining between them. This CDR3 comprises 13 residues. Here the CDR3 reads CASSEQGTYGYTF. The CDR3 DNA follows: TGTGCCAGCAGTGAACAGGGGACCTATGGCTACACCTTC.

The genes are TRBV5-6 and TRBJ1-2; D gene uncertain. The CDR3 runs 15 residues. Germline V lookup: CDR1 SGHDT, CDR2 YYEEEE. V was shortened by 4 bases and J by 3 bases, with 16 bases between the two germline ends. The DNA for the CDR3 is TGTGCCAGCAGCCAGACTCCTCTTACTCACTATGGCTACACCTTC. Translation gives CASSQTPLTHYGYTF.

In this sample, this clone turned up once. The V and J genes are TRBV5-6 and TRBJ1-2; D not certain. Deletions cut 0 bases from V and 0 bases from J, with 12 bases between. This CDR3 comprises 16 residues. Germline V lookup: CDR1 SGHDT, CDR2 YYEEEE. In nucleotides, the CDR3 is TGTGCCAGCAGCTTGGTTACACTTGGGACTAACTATGGCTACACCTTC. Residues: CASSLVTLGTNYGYTF. Using reference TRBV5-6 and TRBJ1-2 for the parts outside the CDR3, the full variable domain is DAGVTQSPTHLIKTRGQQVTLRCSPKSGHDTVSWYQQALGQGPQFIFQYYEEEERQRGNFPDRFSGHQFPNYSSELNVNALLLGDSALYLCASSLVTLGTNYGYTFGSGTRLTVV.

The chain recombines TRBV29-1 with TRBJ1-2; 7 nucleotides align to TRBD1. This CDR3 spans 12 amino acids. Looked up from germline, CDR1 is SQVTM and CDR2 is ANQGSEA. The V and J ends lost 6 bases and 5 bases, in that order; junction bases with no gene match: 6. CDR3 in amino acids: CSVATGPYGYTF. CDR3 nucleotides: TGCAGCGTAGCGACAGGGCCTTATGGCTACACCTTC.

This chain links TRBV7-3 with TRBJ2-2; no clear D gene. Germline CDR1 reads SGHTA; CDR2 reads FQGTGA. CDR3 size: 14 residues. Deletions cut 2 bases from V and 3 bases from J, with 7 bases between. The CDR3 sequence is CASSLSTDTGELFF. The CDR3 nucleotides are TGTGCCAGCAGCTTATCAACAGACACCGGGGAGCTGTTTTTT.

The V and J genes are TRBV28 and TRBJ1-6; D is unresolved. The germline V gene has CDR1 MDHEN and CDR2 SYDVKM. The ends were cut back, 2 bases at V and 9 bases at J, with 14 bases in the middle. This CDR3 contains 15 residues. The CDR3 bases are TGTGCCAGCAGTTTACCTCGGGATTTTGGTTCACCCCTCCACTTT. Its translation: CASSLPRDFGSPLHF.

The chain carries TRBV28 and TRBJ2-3; 7 nucleotides align to TRBD1. This CDR3 has 14 amino acids. V shed 5 bases and J 6 bases; nucleotides not matched to a gene: 8. Per germline, CDR1 MDHEN and CDR2 SYDVKM. The CDR3 loop reads CASSVGGSGDTQYF. DNA of the CDR3: TGTGCCAGCAGTGTAGGGGGCTCCGGCGATACGCAGTATTTT.

This clone was detected a few times. The chain recombines TRBV3-1 (or the pseudogene TRBV3-2) with TRBJ1-2; no firm D call. Germline CDR1 is LGHDT and CDR2 is YNNKEL (reference sequence). V was pared by 0 bases and J by 6 bases, with 14 bases between. The CDR3 spans 15 residues. The DNA for the CDR3 is TGTGCCAGCAGCCAAGACTCGGGCGGTTTCCATGGCTACACCTTC. As protein: CASSQDSGGFHGYTF.

V is TRBV6-6 and J is TRBJ1-3; D might be TRBD1 (5 bases). The length of the CDR3 is 16 residues. Germline assignment: CDR1 MNHNY and CDR2 SVGAGI (reference sequence). Trimming shortened V by 0 bases and J by 7 bases, and 16 bases separated the two germline ends. The CDR3 loop is CASSYSPSGVTNTIYF. DNA of the CDR3: TGTGCCAGCAGTTACTCCCCCTCGGGGGTGACCAACACCATATATTTT.

The chain couples TRBV5-1 to TRBJ2-2, with D uncertain. CDR3 size: 14 residues. Germline-derived CDR1 and CDR2 are SGHRS and YFSETQ. Trimming removed 4 bases from V and 2 bases from J, with 9 bases in between. The CDR3 reads CASSRDTNTGELFF. The CDR3 bases are TGCGCCAGCAGCCGAGACACTAACACCGGGGAGCTGTTTTTT.

J is TRBJ1-4 and V is TRBV9; TRBD1 is a possible D gene (6 bases). Between the trimmed V and J ends, which lost 3 bases and 0 bases, there was a span of 9 bases. The CDR3 consists of 15 residues. Germline CDR1 and CDR2: SGDLS and YYNGEE. The CDR3 loop is CASSAGTSTNEKLFF. The CDR3 nucleotides are TGTGCCAGCAGCGCCGGGACATCAACTAATGAAAAACTGTTTTTT.